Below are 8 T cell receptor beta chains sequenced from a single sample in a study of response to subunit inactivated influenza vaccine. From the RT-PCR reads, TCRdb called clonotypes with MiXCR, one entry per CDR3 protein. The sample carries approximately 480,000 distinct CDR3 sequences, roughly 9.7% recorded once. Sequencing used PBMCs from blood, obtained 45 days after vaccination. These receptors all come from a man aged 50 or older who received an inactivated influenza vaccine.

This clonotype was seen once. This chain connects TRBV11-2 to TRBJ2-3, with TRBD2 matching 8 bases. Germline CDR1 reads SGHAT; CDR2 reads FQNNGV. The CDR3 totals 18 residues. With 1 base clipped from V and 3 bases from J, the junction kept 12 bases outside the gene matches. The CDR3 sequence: CASSLGIPGGPLTDTQYF. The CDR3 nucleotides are TGTGCCAGCAGCTTAGGGATTCCGGGAGGGCCCCTGACAGATACGCAGTATTTT. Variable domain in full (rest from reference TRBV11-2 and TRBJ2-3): EAGVAQSPRYKIIEKRQSVAFWCNPISGHATLYWYQQILGQGPKLLIQFQNNGVVDDSQLPKDRFSAERLKGVDSTLKIQPAKLEDSAVYLCASSLGIPGGPLTDTQYFGPGTRLTVL.

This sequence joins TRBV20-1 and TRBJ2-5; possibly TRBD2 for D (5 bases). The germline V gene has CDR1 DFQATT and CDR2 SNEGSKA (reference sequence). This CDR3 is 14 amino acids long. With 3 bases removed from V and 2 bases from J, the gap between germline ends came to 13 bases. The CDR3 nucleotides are TGCAGTGCTAGCCGCCTACTAGGGCAAGAGACCCAGTACTTC. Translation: CSASRLLGQETQYF.

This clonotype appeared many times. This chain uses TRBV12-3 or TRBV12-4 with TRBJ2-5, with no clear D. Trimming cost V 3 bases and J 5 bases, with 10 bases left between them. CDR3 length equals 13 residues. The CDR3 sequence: CASSFGYGETQYF. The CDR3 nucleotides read TGTGCCAGCAGTTTTGGCTATGGGGAGACCCAGTACTTC.

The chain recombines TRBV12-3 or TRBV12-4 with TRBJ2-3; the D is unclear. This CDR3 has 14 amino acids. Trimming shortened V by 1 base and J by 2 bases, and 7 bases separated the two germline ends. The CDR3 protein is CASSLEYNTDTQYF. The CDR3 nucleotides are TGTGCCAGCAGTTTAGAATACAACACAGATACGCAGTATTTT.

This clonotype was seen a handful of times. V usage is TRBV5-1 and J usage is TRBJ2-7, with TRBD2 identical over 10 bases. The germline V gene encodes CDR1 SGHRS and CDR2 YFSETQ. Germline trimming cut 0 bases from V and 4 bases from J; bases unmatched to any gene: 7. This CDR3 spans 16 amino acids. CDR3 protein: CASSLVPSGSVYEQYF. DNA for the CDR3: TGCGCCAGCAGCTTGGTTCCTAGCGGGAGTGTGTACGAGCAGTACTTC. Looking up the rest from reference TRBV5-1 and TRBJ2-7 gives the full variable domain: KAGVTQTPRYLIKTRGQQVTLSCSPISGHRSVSWYQQTPGQGLQFLFEYFSETQRNKGNFPGRFSGRQFSNSRSEMNVSTLELGDSALYLCASSLVPSGSVYEQYFGPGTRLTVT.

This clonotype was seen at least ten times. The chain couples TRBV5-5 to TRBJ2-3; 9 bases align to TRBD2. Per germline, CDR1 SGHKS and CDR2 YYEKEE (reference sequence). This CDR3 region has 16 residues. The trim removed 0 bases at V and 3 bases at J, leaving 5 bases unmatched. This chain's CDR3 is CASSLVPSGRTDTQYF. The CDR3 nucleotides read TGTGCCAGCAGCTTGGTTCCCAGCGGGAGGACAGATACGCAGTATTTT. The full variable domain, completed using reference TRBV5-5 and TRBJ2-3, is DAGVTQSPTHLIKTRGQQVTLRCSPISGHKSVSWYQQVLGQGPQFIFQYYEKEERGRGNFPDRFSARQFPNYSSELNVNALLLGDSALYLCASSLVPSGRTDTQYFGPGTRLTVL.

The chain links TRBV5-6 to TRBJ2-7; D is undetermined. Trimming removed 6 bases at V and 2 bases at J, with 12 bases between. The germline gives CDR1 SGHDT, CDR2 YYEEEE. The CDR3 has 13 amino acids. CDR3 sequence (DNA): TGTGCCAGCACTAAGGATTTTCCCTACGAGCAGTACTTC. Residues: CASTKDFPYEQYF.

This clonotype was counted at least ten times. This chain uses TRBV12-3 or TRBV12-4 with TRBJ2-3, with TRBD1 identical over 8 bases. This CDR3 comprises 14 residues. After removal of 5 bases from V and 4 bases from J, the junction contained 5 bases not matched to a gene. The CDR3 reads CASSPGTGADTQYF. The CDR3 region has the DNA TGTGCCAGCAGTCCCGGGACAGGAGCAGATACGCAGTATTTT.